This T cell receptor beta chain comes out of a study of early T cells in non-severe SARS-CoV-2 infection. Germline CDR1 SSHAT, CDR2 FNYEAQ (reference sequence). Trimming took off 2 bases at V and 5 bases at J, with 9 bases between the two ends. The CDR3 sequence is 13 residues long. TCRdb itself ran the 5' RACE reads through MiXCR, one entry per CDR3 protein. Of about 69,000 distinct CDR3 sequences in the sample, roughly an eighth were seen once. The V gene is TRBV7-7, the J gene TRBJ2-5; no clear D gene. The sequence was collected from an adult who was a healthcare worker with PCR-confirmed SARS-CoV-2 infection or an uninfected control (not recorded which). Sequenced: whole blood. The chain's CDR3 is CASSLNLGETQYF. CDR3 nucleotides: TGTGCCAGCAGCTTAAATCTTGGGGAGACCCAGTACTTC.